This entry describes one T cell receptor beta chain. Its specificity is not known. All donors were healthy Caucasians. A universal primer site was created by template switching, with the cDNA bearing unique molecular identifiers. Each CDR3 protein gets one entry after TCRdb re-called the 5' RACE reads with MiXCR. The top ten hold about 5.2% of the sample, which has about 210,000 distinct CDR3 sequences, about a tenth seen once. Trimming cost V 3 bases and J 5 bases, with 17 bases left between them. Germline V gene lookup returns CDR1 SGHTA and CDR2 FQGNSA. CDR3 length: 16 amino acids. The sample originates from a study of identical twins. Study-wide points: It was possible that invariant MAIT and iNKT cells partly confounded the zero-insertion analyses. While abundant cord blood beta clonotypes carried fewer insertions, memory repertoires showed no such pattern.

The source material was memory (CD45RO+) T cells sorted from blood. This chain connects TRBV7-2 to TRBJ1-5; no firm D call. This receptor was taken from a woman in her late teens or twenties in good health. CDR3 nucleotides: TGTGCCAGCAGCTTCTCCTCCTCAAGAAGGGATCAGCCCCAGCATTTT. Its protein is CASSFSSSRRDQPQHF.